This T cell receptor (beta chain) stems from a study of response to subunit inactivated influenza vaccine. Broader study findings: Authors suggested that a seasonal influenza vaccination recruits few new T cells each time.

This clonotype was seen a few times. What it binds is not known. TCRdb re-derived calls from the RT-PCR reads in MiXCR, one entry per CDR3 protein. The repertoire holds about 240,000 distinct CDR3 sequences, with more than 9% as singletons. Germline V gene sequence: CDR1 DFQATT, CDR2 SNEGSKA (reference sequence). Trimming at V came to 2 bases and at J to 3 bases, leaving 22 bases not matched to a gene. The CDR3 consists of 21 residues. This TCR was recovered from a man between 45 and 60 years old who received an inactivated influenza vaccine. Sequenced material: non-naive T cells sorted from PBMCs, taken less than 15 days before vaccination. This rearrangement joins TRBV20-1 to TRBJ2-7, with 13 bases that match TRBD2. This CDR3 reads CSARITLGGTSGIGAHYEQYF. Here the CDR3 DNA reads TGCAGTGCTAGAATTACGTTGGGCGGGACTAGCGGGATTGGGGCCCACTACGAGCAGTACTTC.